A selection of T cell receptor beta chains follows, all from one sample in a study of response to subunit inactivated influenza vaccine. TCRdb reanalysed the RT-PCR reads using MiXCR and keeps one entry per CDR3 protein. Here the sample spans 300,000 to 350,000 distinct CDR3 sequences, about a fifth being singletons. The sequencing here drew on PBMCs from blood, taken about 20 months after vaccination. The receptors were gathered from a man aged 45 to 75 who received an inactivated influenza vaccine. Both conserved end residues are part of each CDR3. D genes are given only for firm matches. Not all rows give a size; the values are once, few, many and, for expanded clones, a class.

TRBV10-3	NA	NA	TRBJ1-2	CAILARSYGYTF	TGTGCCATCCTCGCACGCTCCTATGGCTACACCTTC
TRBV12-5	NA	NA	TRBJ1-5	CASGLENMGSQHF	TGTGCTAGTGGTTTGGAAAATATGGGGTCCCAGCATTTT
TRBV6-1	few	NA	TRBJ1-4	CASSQSPGRGMGEKLFF	TGTGCCAGCAGTCAGAGCCCGGGGCGGGGTATGGGAGAAAAACTGTTTTTT
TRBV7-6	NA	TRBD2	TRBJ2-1	CASSKLAGGPSMLNEQFF	TGTGCCAGCAGCAAACTAGCGGGAGGGCCTTCAATGTTGAATGAGCAGTTCTTC
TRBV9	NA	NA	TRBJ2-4	CASSPRQGGNIQYF	TGTGCCAGCAGCCCCCGACAGGGAGGCAACATTCAGTACTTC
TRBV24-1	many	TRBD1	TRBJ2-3	CATSSRGLGTDTQYF	TGTGCCACCAGTTCCAGGGGGCTCGGCACAGATACGCAGTATTTT
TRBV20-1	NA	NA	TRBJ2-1	CSARRGNNEQFF	TGCAGTGCCAGGAGGGGAAACAATGAGCAGTTCTTC
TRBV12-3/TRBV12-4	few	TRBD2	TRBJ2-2	CASSLMAGRDTGELFF	TGTGCCAGCAGTTTAATGGCGGGGAGGGACACCGGGGAGCTGTTTTTT
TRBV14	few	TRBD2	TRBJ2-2	CASSPSGGAENTGELFF	TGTGCCAGCAGCCCCTCGGGGGGAGCCGAAAACACCGGGGAGCTGTTTTTT
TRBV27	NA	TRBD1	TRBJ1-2	CASSIPGQGWGGYTF	TGTGCCAGCAGTATCCCGGGACAGGGATGGGGTGGCTACACCTTC
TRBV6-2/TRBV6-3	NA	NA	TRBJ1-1	CASSYSQESNTEAFF	TGTGCCAGCAGTTACTCGCAGGAGTCGAACACTGAAGCTTTCTTT
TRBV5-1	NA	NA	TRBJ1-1	CASSRGTLDTEAFF	TGCGCCAGCAGCCGGGGGACACTTGACACTGAAGCTTTCTTT
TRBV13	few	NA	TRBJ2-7	CASSRRDGGNEQYF	TGTGCCAGCAGCCGACGGGACGGGGGAAACGAGCAGTACTTC
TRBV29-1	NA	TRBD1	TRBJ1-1	CSVHQGAGAFF	TGCAGCGTTCACCAGGGGGCGGGGGCTTTCTTT
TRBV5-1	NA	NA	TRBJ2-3	CASSQLARTDTQYF	TGCGCCAGCAGCCAACTAGCTCGCACAGATACGCAGTATTTT
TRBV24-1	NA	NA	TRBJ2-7	CATSDLGGEEQYF	TGTGCCACCAGTGATCTGGGGGGAGAGGAGCAGTACTTC
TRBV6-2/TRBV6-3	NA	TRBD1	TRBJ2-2	CASSWTGPGTGELFF	TGTGCCAGCAGTTGGACAGGGCCGGGGACCGGGGAGCTGTTTTTT
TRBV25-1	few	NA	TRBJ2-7	CASSDPGTYEQYF	TGTGCCAGCAGTGACCCAGGGACCTACGAGCAGTACTTC
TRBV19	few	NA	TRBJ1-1	CASSISLQAAEAFF	TGTGCCAGTAGTATATCCCTGCAGGCAGCTGAAGCTTTCTTT
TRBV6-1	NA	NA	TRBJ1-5	CASSEALRGNQPQHF	TGTGCCAGCAGTGAAGCGCTACGGGGCAATCAGCCCCAGCATTTT
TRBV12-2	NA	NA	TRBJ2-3	CASRRKAGNTDTQYF	TGTGCAAGTCGCAGAAAAGCGGGGAACACAGATACGCAGTATTTT
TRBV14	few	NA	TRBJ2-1	CASSQVMIGEQFF	TGTGCCAGCAGCCAAGTAATGATCGGTGAGCAGTTCTTC
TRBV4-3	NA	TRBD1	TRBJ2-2	CASSLTGTGYTGELFF	TGCGCCAGCAGCCTCACCGGGACAGGGTACACCGGGGAGCTGTTTTTT
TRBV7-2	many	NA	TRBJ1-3	CASSLEASGTTIYF	TGTGCCAGCAGCTTAGAAGCAAGTGGGACGACCATATATTTT
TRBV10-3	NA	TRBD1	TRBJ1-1	CAISESKQGEGSEAFF	TGTGCCATCAGTGAGTCCAAACAGGGGGAGGGCTCTGAAGCTTTCTTT
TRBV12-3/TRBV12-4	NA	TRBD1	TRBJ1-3	CASGSVDRGLGGNTIYF	TGTGCCAGCGGGTCCGTGGACAGGGGGCTAGGAGGAAACACCATATATTTT
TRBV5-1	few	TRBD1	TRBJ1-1	CASSSRGQGSTEAFF	TGCGCCAGCAGCTCCCGCGGACAGGGGAGCACTGAAGCTTTCTTT
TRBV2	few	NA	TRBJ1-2	CASNPDTDYGYTF	TGTGCCAGCAACCCGGACACGGACTATGGCTACACCTTC
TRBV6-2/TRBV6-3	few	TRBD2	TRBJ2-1	CASSTRESGGYNEQFF	TGTGCCAGCAGCACGAGGGAAAGCGGGGGCTACAATGAGCAGTTCTTC
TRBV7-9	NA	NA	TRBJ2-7	CASPEQYF	TGTGCCAGCCCGGAGCAGTACTTC
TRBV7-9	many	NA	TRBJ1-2	CASSEGDGYTF	TGTGCCAGCAGCGAGGGGGATGGCTACACCTTC
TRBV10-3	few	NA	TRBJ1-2	CAIKPVYGYTF	TGTGCCATCAAGCCCGTTTATGGCTACACCTTC
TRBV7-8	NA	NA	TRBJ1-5	CASSLEGRAQPQHF	TGTGCCAGCAGCTTAGAAGGGAGAGCCCAGCCCCAGCATTTT
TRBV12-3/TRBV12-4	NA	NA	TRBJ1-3	CASSLTQPTTIYF	TGTGCCAGCAGTTTGACCCAGCCGACCACCATATATTTT
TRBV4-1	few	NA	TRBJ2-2	CASSQDGVTNTGELFF	TGCGCCAGCAGCCAAGATGGGGTAACGAACACCGGGGAGCTGTTTTTT
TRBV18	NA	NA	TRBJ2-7	CASSPQGRASYEQYF	TGTGCCAGCTCTCCACAGGGACGGGCCTCTTACGAGCAGTACTTC
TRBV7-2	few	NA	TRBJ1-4	CASSLVGHSPTNEKLFF	TGTGCCAGCAGCTTAGTGGGACATAGCCCTACTAATGAAAAACTGTTTTTT
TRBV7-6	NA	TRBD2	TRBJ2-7	CASRVGLDDSYEQYF	TGTGCCAGCAGAGTGGGACTAGATGACTCCTACGAGCAGTACTTC
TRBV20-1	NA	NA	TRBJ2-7	CSARQRQKYEQYF	TGCAGTGCTAGGCAACGGCAGAAGTACGAGCAGTACTTC
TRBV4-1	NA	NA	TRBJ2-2	CASSPKRVAEPTGELFF	TGCGCCAGCAGCCCCAAAAGGGTAGCGGAGCCCACCGGGGAGCTGTTTTTT
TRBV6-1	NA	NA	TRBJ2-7	CASTYPLSSYEQYF	TGTGCCAGCACGTACCCCCTCAGCTCCTACGAGCAGTACTTC
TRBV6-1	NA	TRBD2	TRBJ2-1	CATFRLAGAYNEQFF	TGTGCCACCTTCCGACTAGCGGGGGCTTACAATGAGCAGTTCTTC
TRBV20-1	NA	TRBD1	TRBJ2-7	CSAREWGTDFSYEQYF	TGCAGTGCTAGAGAATGGGGGACAGACTTCTCCTACGAGCAGTACTTC
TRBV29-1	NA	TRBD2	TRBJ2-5	CSVEGGSGGYQETQYF	TGCAGCGTTGAAGGTGGATCGGGAGGTTACCAAGAGACCCAGTACTTC
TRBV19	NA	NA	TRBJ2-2	CASSITTRNTGELFF	TGTGCCAGTAGTATCACGACGCGGAACACCGGGGAGCTGTTTTTT
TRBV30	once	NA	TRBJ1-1	CAWSALGMNTEAFF	TGTGCCTGGAGTGCGTTGGGGATGAACACTGAAGCTTTCTTT
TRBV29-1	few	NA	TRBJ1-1	CSVPSEGVNTEAFF	TGCAGCGTTCCTTCGGAAGGAGTGAACACTGAAGCTTTCTTT
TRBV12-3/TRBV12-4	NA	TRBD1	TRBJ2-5	CASGGQGPRETQYF	TGTGCCAGCGGCGGACAGGGACCTCGGGAGACCCAGTACTTC
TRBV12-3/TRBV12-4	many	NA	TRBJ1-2	CASRYREDGYTF	TGTGCCAGCAGATACAGGGAGGATGGCTACACCTTC
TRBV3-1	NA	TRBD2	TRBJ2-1	CASSQGLAGYNEQFF	TGTGCCAGCAGCCAAGGACTAGCGGGGTACAATGAGCAGTTCTTC
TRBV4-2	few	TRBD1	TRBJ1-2	CASSQEDRDGYGYTF	TGTGCCAGCAGCCAAGAAGACAGGGACGGATATGGCTACACCTTC
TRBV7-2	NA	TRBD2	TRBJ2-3	CASSPASGLSTDTQYF	TGTGCCAGCAGCCCGGCTAGCGGGCTTAGCACAGATACGCAGTATTTT
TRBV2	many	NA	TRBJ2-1	CASSADYWYNEQFF	TGTGCCAGCAGTGCCGACTACTGGTACAATGAGCAGTTCTTC
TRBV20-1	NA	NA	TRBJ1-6	CSARDTRNNSPLHF	TGCAGTGCTAGGGACACCCGGAATAATTCACCCCTCCACTTT
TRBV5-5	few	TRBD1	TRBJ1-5	CASSPGQGIQPQHF	TGTGCCAGCAGCCCAGGACAGGGGATTCAGCCCCAGCATTTT
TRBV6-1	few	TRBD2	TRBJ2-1	CASSETSGRGNEQFF	TGTGCCAGCAGTGAAACCTCCGGGAGGGGCAATGAGCAGTTCTTC
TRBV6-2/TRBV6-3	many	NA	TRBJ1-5	CASTVWGNQPQHF	TGTGCCAGCACGGTTTGGGGCAATCAGCCCCAGCATTTT
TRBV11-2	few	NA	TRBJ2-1	CASSLDPGLGEQFF	TGTGCCAGCAGCTTAGACCCAGGGTTGGGTGAGCAGTTCTTC
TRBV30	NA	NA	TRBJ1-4	CAWSVIRQIGGRRNEKLFF	TGTGCCTGGAGTGTGATTCGGCAAATTGGGGGACGCCGGAATGAAAAACTGTTTTTT
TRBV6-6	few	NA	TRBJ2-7	CASRDAAYEQYF	TGTGCCAGCCGGGACGCCGCCTACGAGCAGTACTTC